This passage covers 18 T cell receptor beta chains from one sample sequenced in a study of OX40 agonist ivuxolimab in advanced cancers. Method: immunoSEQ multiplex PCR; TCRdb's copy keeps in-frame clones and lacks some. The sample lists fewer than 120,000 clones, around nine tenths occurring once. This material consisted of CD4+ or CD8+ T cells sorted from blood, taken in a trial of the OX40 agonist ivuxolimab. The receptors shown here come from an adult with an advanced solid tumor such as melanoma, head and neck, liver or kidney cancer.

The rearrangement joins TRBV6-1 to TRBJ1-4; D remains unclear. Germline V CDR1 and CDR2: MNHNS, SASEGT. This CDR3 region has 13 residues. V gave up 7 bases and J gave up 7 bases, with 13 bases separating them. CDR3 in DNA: TGTGCCAGCACCACCACGAGGTCTGAAAAACTGTTTTTT. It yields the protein CASTTTRSEKLFF.

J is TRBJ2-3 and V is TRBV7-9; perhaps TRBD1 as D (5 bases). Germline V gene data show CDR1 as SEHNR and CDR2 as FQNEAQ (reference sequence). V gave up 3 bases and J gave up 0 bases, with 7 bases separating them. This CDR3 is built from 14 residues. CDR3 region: CASSFTGSTDTQYF. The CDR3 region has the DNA TGTGCCAGCAGCTTTACAGGTAGCACAGATACGCAGTATTTT.

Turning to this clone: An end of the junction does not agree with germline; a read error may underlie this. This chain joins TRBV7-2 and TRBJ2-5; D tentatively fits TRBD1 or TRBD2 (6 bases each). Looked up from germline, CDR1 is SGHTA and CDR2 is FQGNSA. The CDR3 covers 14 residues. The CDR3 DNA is TGTGCCAGCAGCTTCAGAAGGGGGGAAGAGACCCGGTACTTC. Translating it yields CASSFRRGEETRYF.

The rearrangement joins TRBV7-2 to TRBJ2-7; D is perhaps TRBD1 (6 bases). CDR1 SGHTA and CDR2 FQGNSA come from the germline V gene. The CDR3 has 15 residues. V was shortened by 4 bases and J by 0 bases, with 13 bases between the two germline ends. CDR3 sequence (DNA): TGTGCCAGCAGCTCACAGGGCCTTAGCTCCTACGAGCAGTACTTC. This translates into CASSSQGLSSYEQYF.

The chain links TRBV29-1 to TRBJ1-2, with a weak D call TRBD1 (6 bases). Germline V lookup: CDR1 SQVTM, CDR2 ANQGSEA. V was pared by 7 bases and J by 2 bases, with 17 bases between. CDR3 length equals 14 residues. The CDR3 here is CSGLDRRANYGYTF. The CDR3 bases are TGCAGCGGATTAGACAGGCGTGCCAACTATGGCTACACCTTC.

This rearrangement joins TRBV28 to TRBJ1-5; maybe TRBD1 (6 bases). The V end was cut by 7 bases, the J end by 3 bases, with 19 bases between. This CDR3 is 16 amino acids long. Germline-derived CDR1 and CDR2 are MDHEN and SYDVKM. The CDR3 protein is CASTSPEGVDNQPQHF. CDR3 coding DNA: TGTGCCAGCACCTCCCCAGAGGGGGTGGACAATCAGCCCCAGCATTTT.

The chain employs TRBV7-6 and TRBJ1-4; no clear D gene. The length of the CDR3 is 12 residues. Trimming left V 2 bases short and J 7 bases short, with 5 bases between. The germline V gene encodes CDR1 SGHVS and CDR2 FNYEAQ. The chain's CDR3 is CASSLYREKLFF. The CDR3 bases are TGTGCCAGCAGCTTATATCGTGAAAAACTGTTTTTT.

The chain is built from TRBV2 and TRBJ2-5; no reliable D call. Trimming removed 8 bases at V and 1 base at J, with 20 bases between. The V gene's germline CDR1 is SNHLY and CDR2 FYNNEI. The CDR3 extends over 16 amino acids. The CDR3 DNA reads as TGTGCCAGCGGGTTGTCCGGAACCCTTGCCCAAGAGACCCAGTACTTC. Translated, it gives CASGLSGTLAQETQYF.

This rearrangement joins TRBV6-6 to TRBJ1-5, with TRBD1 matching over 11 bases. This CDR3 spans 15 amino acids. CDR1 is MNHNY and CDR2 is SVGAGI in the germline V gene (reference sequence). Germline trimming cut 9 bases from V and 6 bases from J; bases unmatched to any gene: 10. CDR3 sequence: CASGSGQGVGQPQHF. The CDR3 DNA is TGTGCCAGTGGGTCGGGACAGGGGGTCGGTCAGCCCCAGCATTTT.

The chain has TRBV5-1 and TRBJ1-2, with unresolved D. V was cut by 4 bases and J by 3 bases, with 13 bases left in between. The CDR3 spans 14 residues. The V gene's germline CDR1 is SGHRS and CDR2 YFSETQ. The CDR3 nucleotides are TGCGCCAGCAGCCTCCAGCTATCAGACTATGGCTACACCTTC. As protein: CASSLQLSDYGYTF.

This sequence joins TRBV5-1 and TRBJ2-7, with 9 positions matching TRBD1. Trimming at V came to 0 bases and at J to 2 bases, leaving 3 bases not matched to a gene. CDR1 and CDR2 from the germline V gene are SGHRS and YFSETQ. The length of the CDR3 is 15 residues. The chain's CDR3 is CASSLGGQGPYEQYF. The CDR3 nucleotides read TGCGCCAGCAGCTTGGGGGGACAGGGACCCTACGAGCAGTACTTC.

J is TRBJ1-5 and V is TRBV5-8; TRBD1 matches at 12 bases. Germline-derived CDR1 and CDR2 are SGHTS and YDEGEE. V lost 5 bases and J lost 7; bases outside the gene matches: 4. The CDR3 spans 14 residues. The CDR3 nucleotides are TGTGCCAGCAGTGGGACAGGGGGCGGCCAGCCCCAGCATTTT. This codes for CASSGTGGGQPQHF. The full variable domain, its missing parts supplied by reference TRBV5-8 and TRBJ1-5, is EAGVTQSPTHLIKTRGQQATLRCSPISGHTSVYWYQQALGLGLQFLLWYDEGEERNRGNFPPRFSGRQFPNYSSELNVNALELEDSALYLCASSGTGGGQPQHFGDGTRLSIL.

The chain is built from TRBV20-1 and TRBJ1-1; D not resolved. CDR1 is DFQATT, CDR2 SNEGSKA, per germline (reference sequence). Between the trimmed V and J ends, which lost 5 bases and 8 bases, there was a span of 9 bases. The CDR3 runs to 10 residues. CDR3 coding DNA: TGCAGTGCTGGTCAGAGAGAAGCTTTCTTT. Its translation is CSAGQREAFF.

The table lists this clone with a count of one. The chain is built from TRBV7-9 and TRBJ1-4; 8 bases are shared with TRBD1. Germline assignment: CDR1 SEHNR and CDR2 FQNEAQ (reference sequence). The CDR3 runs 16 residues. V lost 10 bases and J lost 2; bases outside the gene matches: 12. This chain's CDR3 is CATNNRGAGTNEKLFF. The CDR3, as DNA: TGTGCCACTAACAACAGGGGGGCTGGGACTAATGAAAAACTGTTTTTT.

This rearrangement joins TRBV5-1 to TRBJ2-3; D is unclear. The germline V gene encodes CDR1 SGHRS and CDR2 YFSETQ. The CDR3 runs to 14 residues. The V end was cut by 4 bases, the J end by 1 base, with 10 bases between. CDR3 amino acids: CASSPPVRTDTQYF. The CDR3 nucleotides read TGCGCCAGCAGCCCCCCCGTTCGCACAGATACGCAGTATTTT.

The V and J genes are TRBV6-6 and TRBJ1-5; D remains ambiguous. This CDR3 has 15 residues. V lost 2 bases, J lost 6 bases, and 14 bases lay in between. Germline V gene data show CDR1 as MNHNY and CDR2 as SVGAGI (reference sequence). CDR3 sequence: CASSYLSPGGQPQHF. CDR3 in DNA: TGTGCCAGCAGTTACCTTTCCCCGGGCGGTCAGCCCCAGCATTTT.

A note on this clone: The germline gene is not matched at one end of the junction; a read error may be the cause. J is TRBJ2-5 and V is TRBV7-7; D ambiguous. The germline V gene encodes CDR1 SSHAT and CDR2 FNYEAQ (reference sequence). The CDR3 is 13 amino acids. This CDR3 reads CASSSSRKETQYF. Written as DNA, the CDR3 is TGTGCTAGCAGCTCGAGTAGGAAAGAGACCCAGTACTTC.

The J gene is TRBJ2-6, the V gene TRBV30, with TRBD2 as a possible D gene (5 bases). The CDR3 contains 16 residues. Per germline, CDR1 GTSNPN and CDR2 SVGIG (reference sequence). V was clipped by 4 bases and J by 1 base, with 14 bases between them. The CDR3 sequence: CAWIKPPGSGANVLTF. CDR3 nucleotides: TGTGCCTGGATCAAACCCCCGGGGTCTGGGGCCAACGTCCTGACTTTC.